Following are 19 T cell receptor beta chains from one sample sequenced in a study of immune cell composition in non-small cell lung cancer. Generated by immunoSEQ multiplex PCR, the TCRdb table keeps only in-frame clones and is missing some. The table includes some 13,000 clones, 73% detected once. The sequencing input was lung tumor tissue. These receptors were collected from a human donor with non-small cell lung cancer.

This chain connects TRBV19 to TRBJ1-4; TRBD1 aligns across 7 bases. With 4 bases clipped from V and 4 bases from J, the junction kept 12 bases outside the gene matches. Germline V gene sequence: CDR1 LNHDA, CDR2 SQIVND (reference sequence). The CDR3 covers 17 residues. The CDR3 sequence is CASSTNPRDSRNEKLFF. Here the CDR3 DNA reads TGTGCCAGTAGTACAAATCCCCGGGACAGCCGTAATGAAAAACTGTTTTTT.

This clone was counted only a few times. This chain links TRBV2 with TRBJ1-2, with 10 bases matching TRBD1. V trimming: 8 bases; J trimming: 4 bases; junction bases outside the gene matches: 7. This CDR3 is 14 amino acids long. Germline values: CDR1 SNHLY, CDR2 FYNNEI. The CDR3 region has the DNA TGTGCCAGCCTAAGGGACAGGGGCTTCTATGGCTACACCTTC. It translates to CASLRDRGFYGYTF. Full variable domain (rest looked up from reference TRBV2 and TRBJ1-2): EPEVTQTPSHQVTQMGQEVILRCVPISNHLYFYWYRQILGQKVEFLVSFYNNEISEKSEIFDDQFSVERPDGSNFTLKIRSTKLEDSAMYFCASLRDRGFYGYTFGSGTRLTVV.

V usage is TRBV27 and J usage is TRBJ2-3, with 7 nucleotides matching TRBD2. V lost 5 bases, J lost 3 bases, and 8 bases stayed unmatched. This CDR3 contains 15 residues. CDR1 and CDR2 from the germline V gene are MNHEY and SMNVEV (reference sequence). CDR3 DNA: TGTGCCAGCAGTAGGGCGGGAGTGCGGACAGATACGCAGTATTTT. This gives the protein CASSRAGVRTDTQYF.

V gene TRBV19 combines with J gene TRBJ2-5; D remains ambiguous. This CDR3 has 13 residues. V was clipped by 3 bases and J by 1 base, with 6 bases between them. The V gene's germline CDR1 is LNHDA and CDR2 SQIVND (reference sequence). This chain's CDR3 is CASSMGSQETQYF. The CDR3 region has the DNA TGTGCCAGTAGTATGGGCAGCCAAGAGACCCAGTACTTC.

The genes are TRBV7-2 and TRBJ2-5; 7 nucleotides align to TRBD2. The CDR3 contains 15 residues. Per germline, CDR1 SGHTA and CDR2 FQGNSA. The trim removed 3 bases at V and 4 bases at J, leaving 8 bases unmatched. CDR3 sequence reads: CASSFQVLAGETQYF. As DNA, the CDR3 is TGTGCCAGCAGCTTTCAGGTCTTAGCGGGAGAGACCCAGTACTTC.

The rearrangement links TRBV11-2 to TRBJ2-3, with 7 nucleotides matching TRBD2. V was pared by 6 bases and J by 0 bases, with 6 bases of the junction left unmatched. The germline CDR1 and CDR2 sequences are SGHAT and FQNNGV. The CDR3 contains 15 residues. The CDR3 sequence: CASRGGGISTDTQYF. In DNA form, the CDR3 reads TGTGCCAGCAGGGGGGGAGGGATTAGCACAGATACGCAGTATTTT.

By sample share, this clone is medium-sized. V and J are TRBV6-5 and TRBJ1-2; 8 bases are shared with TRBD1. The CDR3 is made up of 13 amino acids. The germline CDR1 and CDR2 sequences are MNHEY and SVGAGI. V was pared by 6 bases and J by 11 bases, with 11 bases of the junction left unmatched. CDR3 amino acids: CASSTRTGRAYTF. For the CDR3, the DNA is TGTGCCAGCAGCACCCGGACAGGGAGGGCTTACACCTTC.

This chain links TRBV19 with TRBJ2-3; 11 bases agree with TRBD2. The trim removed 3 bases at V and 6 bases at J, leaving 5 bases unmatched. CDR3 length: 15 amino acids. Germline CDR1 is LNHDA and CDR2 is SQIVND (reference sequence). The CDR3 loop is CASSILAGGGDTQYF. The CDR3 DNA reads TGTGCCAGTAGTATCCTAGCGGGGGGAGGGGATACGCAGTATTTT.

In DNA, the CDR3 is TGTGCCAGCAGCTATACTTATGAGCAGTTCTTC. It yields the protein CASSYTYEQFF. This sequence joins TRBV7-9 and TRBJ2-1, with D hard to call. Germline lookup yields CDR1 SEHNR and CDR2 FQNEAQ (reference sequence). The CDR3 loop spans 11 amino acids. V was cut by 4 bases and J by 8 bases, with 6 bases left in between.

This chain links TRBV5-1 with TRBJ2-5; D is possibly TRBD2 (6 bases). The CDR3 is 15 residues long. The ends were cut back, 0 bases at V and 5 bases at J, with 14 bases in the middle. Germline V gene lookup returns CDR1 SGHRS and CDR2 YFSETQ. CDR3 loop: CASSLDGGTDETQYF. The CDR3 region has the DNA TGCGCCAGCAGCTTGGATGGAGGGACGGATGAGACCCAGTACTTC.

About this clone itself: The junction and the germline gene differ at one end; a read error may be behind it. V usage is TRBV5-1 and J usage is TRBJ2-5, with 9 bases matching TRBD1. The germline V gene has CDR1 SGHRS and CDR2 YFSETQ. The CDR3 covers 14 residues. This CDR3 is CASSQVTGGRTQYF. The CDR3, as DNA: TGTGCCAGCAGCCAGGTTACAGGGGGCCGGACCCAGTACTTC.

This sequence joins TRBV5-1 and TRBJ2-1; TRBD2 aligns across 8 bases. J was trimmed by 6 bases and V by 0 bases; bases with no gene match: 5. CDR3 length: 15 residues. In germline, CDR1 is SGHRS, CDR2 YFSETQ. In nucleotides, the CDR3 is TGCGCCAGCAGCTTGGCGGGAGGGTTGGGCAATGAGCAGTTCTTC. Translated, it gives CASSLAGGLGNEQFF.

This rearrangement joins TRBV28 to TRBJ1-2, with D unclear. The CDR3 totals 11 residues. V was shortened by 10 bases and J by 6 bases, with 12 bases between the two germline ends. Germline CDR1 MDHEN, CDR2 SYDVKM. CDR3 nucleotide sequence: TGTGCCATCTGGAGGGAAAATGGCTACACCTTC. Residues: CAIWRENGYTF.

J is TRBJ2-1 and V is TRBV6-1; D possibly corresponds to TRBD1 (5 bases). CDR1 and CDR2 from the germline V gene are MNHNS and SASEGT. CDR3 size: 15 residues. V shed 6 bases and J shed 3 bases, with 15 bases lying between them. Here the CDR3 DNA reads TGTGCCAGCAGAAGGGGTTGGGCGGACTACAATGAGCAGTTCTTC. This sequence encodes CASRRGWADYNEQFF.

A few counts support this clone. The chain has TRBV15 and TRBJ1-3; 10 bases line up with TRBD1. This CDR3 is 15 amino acids long. Looked up from germline, CDR1 is LNHNV and CDR2 is YYDKDF (reference sequence). With V trimmed by 9 bases and J by 2 bases, 7 bases remained unmatched. Here the CDR3 reads CATSPGQGTGNTIYF. The CDR3 nucleotides read TGTGCCACTTCACCGGGACAGGGGACTGGAAACACCATATATTTT.

The rearrangement joins TRBV14 to TRBJ2-3; 9 nucleotides agree with TRBD2. The CDR3 contains 15 residues. Germline CDR1 SGHDN, CDR2 FVKESK. With 3 bases clipped from V and 6 bases from J, the junction kept 7 bases outside the gene matches. The CDR3 nucleotides read TGTGCCAGCAGCCACCTAGCGGGGACTGGGGATACGCAGTATTTT. Protein product: CASSHLAGTGDTQYF.

This clone was seen a single time. The chain couples TRBV2 to TRBJ1-2; D may be TRBD1 (5 bases). V lost 7 bases and J 3 bases, leaving 12 bases between the germline ends. The V gene's germline CDR1 is SNHLY and CDR2 FYNNEI. The CDR3 covers 13 residues. DNA of the CDR3: TGTGCCAGCACAAAACAGGCAGACTATGGCTACACCTTC. Residues: CASTKQADYGYTF.

The rearrangement links TRBV29-1 to TRBJ2-5; 9 bases map to TRBD2. In germline, CDR1 is SQVTM, CDR2 ANQGSEA. V lost 1 base to trimming and J lost 4 bases; unmatched junction nucleotides: 1. The CDR3 has 13 residues. The CDR3 nucleotides are TGCAGCGTTGAAGCACTAGCGGGAGAGACCCAGTACTTC. As protein: CSVEALAGETQYF.

The rearrangement links TRBV7-9 to TRBJ2-2; 7 bases agree with TRBD1. J gave up 4 bases and V 4 bases, and 6 bases lay outside the gene matches. Germline-derived CDR1 and CDR2 are SEHNR and FQNEAQ (reference sequence). This CDR3 is 15 amino acids long. The CDR3 DNA follows: TGTGCCAGCAGCTCCCTGACAGGGTTCACCGGGGAGCTGTTTTTT. Protein: CASSSLTGFTGELFF.